This entry features one T cell receptor (beta chain) sequence. What it binds is unknown. Caucasian adults living in Nashville, Tennessee, provided all samples. A split of CD4+ cells into CD45RA+ naive and CD45RA-negative memory subsets was performed. These data come from a study of shared clonotypes between healthy human individuals. The study, taken as a whole, reports: For naive CD4 cells, around 5% of clonotypes were shared across a handful of donors.

Original analysis: From ImmunoSEQ came sequences covering only the junction and carrying no quality scores, so filtering differed. Profiling relied on immunoSEQ multiplex PCR, and the TCRdb table lists in-frame clones only, not all of them. That table is the source of V, J and clone size, and D and trimming were worked out from the DNA. The table lists around 2.5 million clones, over 85% of them singletons. Losses at the gene ends were 7 bases for V and 2 bases for J; bases not matched to a gene: 6. This CDR3 is 14 amino acids long. Looked up from germline, CDR1 is MNHNS and CDR2 is SASEGT. The receptor comes from a man younger than 30 in good health. Some clones in this sample may be carry-over from other donors' samples. The source material was naive CD4+ T cells from PBMCs. Subset here: CD45RA+ positively selected. The rearrangement links TRBV6-1 to TRBJ2-7; TRBD2 matches 9 bases. The CDR3 region has the DNA TGTGCCAGCACGCGGGGGGGGTTTGCCTACGAGCAGTACTTC. This encodes CASTRGGFAYEQYF.